This T cell receptor (beta chain) emerged from a study of blood T cells in healthy people across ages. CDR3 length: 14 amino acids. Germline CDR1 reads SNHLY; CDR2 reads FYNNEI. V gave up 4 bases and J gave up 11 bases, with 20 bases separating them. For the second PCR, which ran for 7 to 11 cycles, a sample-barcoded 5' primer and a J-beta primer mix were used. TCRdb reprocessed the 5' RACE reads via MiXCR and lists one record per CDR3 protein. Here the sample spans about a million distinct CDR3 sequences, around two fifths being singletons. This TCR derives from a man aged 18-30 years in good health. The chain has TRBV2 and TRBJ2-5; TRBD1 is a possible D gene (6 bases). Material for sequencing was blood. CDR3 in amino acids: CASSGRDNRNEQYF. CDR3 nucleotide sequence: TGTGCCAGCAGTGGTCGGGACAACAGAAATGAGCAGTACTTC. Looking up the rest from reference TRBV2 and TRBJ2-5 gives the full variable domain: EPEVTQTPSHQVTQMGQEVILRCVPISNHLYFYWYRQILGQKVEFLVSFYNNEISEKSEIFDDQFSVERPDGSNFTLKIRSTKLEDSAMYFCASSGRDNRNEQYFGPGTRLLVL.